The 22 T cell receptor beta chains below were found in one sample sequenced in a study of blood T cell repertoires in COVID-19. The repertoire was sequenced with immunoSEQ multiplex PCR; TCRdb's copy has only in-frame clones and lacks some. The sample gives approximately 100,000 clones, over 85% of which show up once; more than 15% is in the top ten. The specimen sequenced was peripheral blood. The receptor set was obtained from a woman older than 75 in a cohort sampled during active COVID-19.

V is TRBV27 and J is TRBJ2-1, with 8 nucleotides matching TRBD2. Per the germline V gene, CDR1 is MNHEY and CDR2 is SMNVEV (reference sequence). V was clipped by 5 bases and J by 9 bases; unmatched bases: 9. The CDR3 is 14 residues long. The CDR3 DNA sequence: TGTGCCAGCAGTGTGGGACTAGTGAGTGTTGAGCAGTTCTTC. This translates into CASSVGLVSVEQFF.

The chain joins TRBV28 to TRBJ1-5, with 11 bases lining up with TRBD1. J lost 1 base, V lost 7 bases, and 3 bases had no gene match. Per the germline V gene, CDR1 is MDHEN and CDR2 is SYDVKM. The CDR3 totals 15 residues. The CDR3 region is CASIGQGASNQPQHF. In nucleotides, the CDR3 is TGTGCCAGCATTGGACAGGGGGCGAGCAATCAGCCCCAGCATTTT. The whole variable domain, filled in from reference TRBV28 and TRBJ1-5, reads DVKVTQSSRYLVKRTGEKVFLECVQDMDHENMFWYRQDPGLGLRLIYFSYDVKMKEKGDIPEGYSVSREKKERFSLILESASTNQTSMYLCASIGQGASNQPQHFGDGTRLSIL.

The CDR3 sequence: CASSLGGLAGGDTQYF. DNA for the CDR3: TGTGCCAGCAGCTTGGGGGGACTAGCGGGAGGAGATACGCAGTATTTT. The rearrangement uses TRBV5-4 and TRBJ2-3; 15 nucleotides match TRBD2. Germline V gene sequence: CDR1 SGHNT, CDR2 YYREEE (reference sequence). Trimming took 0 bases from V and 5 from J; bases not matched to a gene: 1. This CDR3 contains 16 residues.

The genes are TRBV28 and TRBJ2-7; TRBD2 might be the D (6 bases). V was clipped by 2 bases and J by 2 bases, with 16 bases between them. This CDR3 spans 16 amino acids. Germline V CDR1 and CDR2: MDHEN, SYDVKM. In nucleotides, the CDR3 is TGTGCCAGCAGTTTACTCAGGGACTTTCCAACCTACGAGCAGTACTTC. It is translated as CASSLLRDFPTYEQYF.

The chain uses TRBV29-1 and TRBJ2-1, with TRBD1 identical over 7 bases. The germline gives CDR1 SQVTM, CDR2 ANQGSEA. The V gene end was trimmed by 8 bases and the J gene end by 7 bases; junction bases not matched to a gene: 8. The CDR3 runs to 12 residues. The CDR3 spells CSSTGNLNEQFF. The DNA of the CDR3 is TGCAGCTCGACAGGGAACCTAAATGAGCAGTTCTTC.

J is TRBJ2-7 and V is TRBV5-5; D uncertain. From germline, CDR1 is SGHKS and CDR2 YYEKEE (reference sequence). The CDR3 is made up of 15 amino acids. Trimming shortened V by 3 bases and J by 8 bases, and 21 bases separated the two germline ends. CDR3 DNA: TGTGCCAGCAGCTCTACCCTGGGCAACATCGTCCAGCAGTACTTC. Translating it yields CASSSTLGNIVQQYF.

The CDR3 is CASSETSGGARETQYF. CDR3 DNA sequence: TGTGCCAGCAGCGAGACTAGCGGGGGGGCCAGGGAGACCCAGTACTTC. This chain connects TRBV7-3 to TRBJ2-5, with 14 bases identical to TRBD2. CDR1 is SGHTA and CDR2 is FQGTGA in the germline V gene. This CDR3 spans 16 amino acids. V lost 5 bases and J lost 5; bases outside the gene matches: 7.

A single count supports this clone. At one end, the junction sequence differs from germline, possibly due to a read error. The rearrangement uses TRBV11-2 and TRBJ2-7; unclear D gene. Germline CDR1 SGHAT, CDR2 FQNNGV. This CDR3 is 14 amino acids long. DNA for the CDR3: TGTGCCAGCAGCATAGACGGTATGGTCTACGAGCAGTACTTC. It yields the protein CASSIDGMVYEQYF.

The chain uses TRBV5-1 and TRBJ2-7, with 7 bases fitting TRBD1. CDR3 length: 14 amino acids. With 2 bases clipped from V and 6 bases from J, the junction kept 8 bases outside the gene matches. Germline CDR1 is SGHRS and CDR2 is YFSETQ. DNA of the CDR3: TGCGCCAGCAGCTTATCTGGTCAGGGGGTCGAGCAGTACTTC. It encodes CASSLSGQGVEQYF.

This clone was counted a single time. This chain uses TRBV5-4 with TRBJ2-7; 11 bases are a match to TRBD1. Trimming cost V 9 bases and J 3 bases; bases outside gene matches: 5. This CDR3 is 13 amino acids long. Germline V gene data show CDR1 as SGHNT and CDR2 as YYREEE (reference sequence). CDR3 sequence (DNA): TGTGCCAACAGGGACAGGGGGAGCTACGAGCAGTACTTC. Its protein is CANRDRGSYEQYF.

As for this clone: Other DNA sequences within the sample encode an identical CDR3. V gene TRBV27 combines with J gene TRBJ1-5, with D possibly TRBD1 on 5 matching bases. Germline V lookup: CDR1 MNHEY, CDR2 SMNVEV (reference sequence). The ends were cut back, 1 base at V and 9 bases at J, with 13 bases in the middle. The CDR3 has 14 residues. The CDR3 reads CASSLLGGGRPQHF. The CDR3 nucleotides read TGTGCCAGCAGTTTATTGGGGGGAGGGAGGCCCCAGCATTTT.

This clone was detected only once. V is TRBV15 and J is TRBJ2-3, with D unresolved. In germline, CDR1 is LNHNV, CDR2 YYDKDF (reference sequence). This CDR3 spans 15 amino acids. The V gene lost 0 bases and the J gene lost 1 base, with 8 bases spanning the gap. CDR3: CATSRDREGTDTQYF. In DNA form, the CDR3 reads TGTGCCACCAGCAGAGATCGAGAGGGCACAGATACGCAGTATTTT. Filled out from reference TRBV15 and TRBJ2-3, the complete variable domain reads DAMVIQNPRYQVTQFGKPVTLSCSQTLNHNVMYWYQQKSSQAPKLLFHYYDKDFNNEADTPDNFQSRRPNTSFCFLDIRSPGLGDTAMYLCATSRDREGTDTQYFGPGTRLTVL.

The V gene is TRBV28, the J gene TRBJ1-1, with D perhaps matching TRBD1 (6 bases). V was shortened by 9 bases and J by 0 bases, with 14 bases between the two germline ends. CDR1 and CDR2 from the germline V gene are MDHEN and SYDVKM. The CDR3 is 14 amino acids. CDR3 sequence: CASTTGPLNTEAFF. Here the CDR3 DNA reads TGTGCCAGTACTACAGGGCCGTTGAACACTGAAGCTTTCTTT.

The chain couples TRBV4-2 to TRBJ2-3; TRBD2 aligns across 11 bases. Germline CDR1 LGHNA, CDR2 YNFKEQ. Trimming at V came to 1 base and at J to 3 bases, leaving 9 bases not matched to a gene. The CDR3 loop spans 18 amino acids. The CDR3 region has the DNA TGTGCCAGCAGCCAAGTGCTAGCGGGAGGTAGAGGAACAGATACGCAGTATTTT. This translates into CASSQVLAGGRGTDTQYF.

The V and J genes are TRBV24-1 and TRBJ1-5; 7 positions match TRBD1. Germline V gene sequence: CDR1 KGHDR, CDR2 SFDVKD. The CDR3 runs to 13 residues. Trimming at V came to 12 bases and at J to 1 base, leaving 5 bases not matched to a gene. CDR3 coding DNA: TGTGCCGCCTCACAGGGGAGCAATCAGCCCCAGCATTTT. Its protein product is CAASQGSNQPQHF.

The chain combines TRBV12-3 or TRBV12-4 with TRBJ2-2; D remains ambiguous. Deletions cut 5 bases from V and 5 bases from J, with 9 bases between. The CDR3 is 13 amino acids. CDR3 loop: CASSPTPTGELFF. CDR3 bases: TGTGCCAGCAGTCCTACCCCGACCGGGGAGCTGTTTTTT.

The rearrangement links TRBV24-1 to TRBJ2-3, with 9 bases fitting TRBD1. This CDR3 is built from 14 residues. Germline assignment: CDR1 KGHDR and CDR2 SFDVKD. V gave up 5 bases and J gave up 4 bases; unmatched junction bases: 3. The CDR3 here is CATSGDRVSDTQYF. The CDR3 bases are TGTGCCACCAGTGGGGACAGGGTTTCAGATACGCAGTATTTT.

This sequence joins TRBV24-1 and TRBJ1-5; D is unresolved. CDR1 KGHDR and CDR2 SFDVKD come from the germline V gene. CDR3 length: 14 amino acids. Trimming shortened V by 9 bases and J by 6 bases, and 17 bases separated the two germline ends. CDR3 nucleotides: TGTGCCACCGGTACCGGGCCAGAGGGTCAGCCCCAGCATTTT. The encoded protein is CATGTGPEGQPQHF.

The gene calls are TRBV25-1 and TRBJ1-5; tentatively, D is TRBD1 (6 bases). CDR3 length: 14 amino acids. Trimming took off 4 bases at V and 3 bases at J, with 10 bases between the two ends. CDR1 is MGHDK, CDR2 SYGVNS, per germline. In DNA, the CDR3 is TGTGCCAGCAGTGGCTACAGGGACAATCAGCCCCAGCATTTT. Protein sequence: CASSGYRDNQPQHF.

This rearrangement joins TRBV18 to TRBJ2-3; 8 nucleotides line up with TRBD1. V lost 6 bases, J lost 2 bases, and 4 bases stayed unmatched. Germline V CDR1 and CDR2: KGHSH, LQKENI. This CDR3 is built from 14 residues. CDR3 sequence reads: CASSGQGPTDTQYF. The CDR3 coding sequence is TGTGCCAGCTCCGGACAGGGACCCACAGATACGCAGTATTTT. The full variable domain, in which reference TRBV18 and TRBJ2-3 provide the parts outside the CDR3, is NAGVMQNPRHLVRRRGQEARLRCSPMKGHSHVYWYRQLPEEGLKFMVYLQKENIIDESGMPKERFSAEFPKEGPSILRIQQVVRGDSAAYFCASSGQGPTDTQYFGPGTRLTVL.

The gene calls are TRBV19 and TRBJ1-6; D call uncertain. The V gene's germline CDR1 is LNHDA and CDR2 SQIVND (reference sequence). CDR3 size: 16 residues. Trimming stripped 6 bases from V and 0 bases from J, with 12 bases between. The CDR3 nucleotides read TGTGCCAGTAGGCTTACAGCAGACTCCTATAATTCACCCCTCCACTTT. Translating it yields CASRLTADSYNSPLHF.

The chain employs TRBV5-1 and TRBJ2-5, with a weak D call TRBD1 (6 bases). Trimming pared 0 bases from V and 1 base from J, leaving 13 bases between. Germline lookup yields CDR1 SGHRS and CDR2 YFSETQ. The CDR3 totals 16 residues. DNA of the CDR3: TGCGCCAGCAGCTTGGGGTCCGGGACAAGCCAAGAGACCCAGTACTTC. As protein: CASSLGSGTSQETQYF.